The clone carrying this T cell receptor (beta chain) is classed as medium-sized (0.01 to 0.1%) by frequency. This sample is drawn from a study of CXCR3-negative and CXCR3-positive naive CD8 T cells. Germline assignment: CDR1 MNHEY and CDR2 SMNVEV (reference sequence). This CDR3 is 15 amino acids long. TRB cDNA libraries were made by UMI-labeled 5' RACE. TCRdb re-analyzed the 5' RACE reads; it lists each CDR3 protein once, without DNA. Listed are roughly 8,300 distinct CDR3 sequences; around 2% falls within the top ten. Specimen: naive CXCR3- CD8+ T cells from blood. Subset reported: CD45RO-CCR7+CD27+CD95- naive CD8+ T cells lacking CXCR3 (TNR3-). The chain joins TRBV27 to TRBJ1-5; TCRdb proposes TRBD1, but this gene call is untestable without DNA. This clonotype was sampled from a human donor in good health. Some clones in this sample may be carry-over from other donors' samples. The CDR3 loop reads CASSLGQGVNQPQHF.